This TCR beta chain originates from a study of shared clonotypes between healthy human individuals. Study observations and caveats: Larger richness was generally estimated for naive than memory subsets.

A CD45RA-negative memory subset and a CD45RA+ naive subset were separated from the CD4+ cells. Some clones are missing from TCRdb's copy, which holds only in-frame ones; the method was immunoSEQ multiplex PCR. The data hold 850,000 to 1,200,000 clones, with roughly 75% observed a single time. Concerning this clone itself: Its cognate antigen is unknown.

The sequence was obtained from a man younger than 30 in good health. Sequencing was performed on memory CD4+ T cells sorted from blood. Subset specified: CD45RA-negative fraction.

CDR3 coding DNA: TGTGCCAGAACTCTTTACAATGAGCAGTTCTTC. It is translated as CARTLYNEQFF. J is TRBJ2-1 and V is TRBV30; no clear D. Germline assignment: CDR1 GTSNPN and CDR2 SVGIG (reference sequence). V lost 8 bases to trimming and J lost 4 bases, with 9 bases between them. The CDR3 runs 11 residues.